These T cell receptor beta chains were read from a single sample in a study of early T cells in non-severe SARS-CoV-2 infection. From the 5' RACE reads, TCRdb called clonotypes with MiXCR, one entry per CDR3 protein. This repertoire shows roughly 90,000 distinct CDR3 sequences, 12% to 15% found once; its top ten account for under 6.5%. Sequencing was carried out using whole blood. The receptors here all came from an adult who was a healthcare worker with PCR-confirmed SARS-CoV-2 infection or an uninfected control (not recorded which). Both conserved end residues are trimmed from each CDR3. The order of the fields is J gene, V gene, D gene, CDR3 protein. A D gene is named only where the DNA matches it firmly.

TRBJ1-1	TRBV3-1	TRBD1	ASSEGTGGNTEAF
TRBJ1-6	TRBV18	.	ASSRYNSPLH
TRBJ1-3	TRBV25-1	TRBD1	ASMDRSRNTIY
TRBJ2-3	TRBV6-2/TRBV6-3	.	ATLGSRTDTQY
TRBJ1-1	TRBV2	.	ASRGDVNTEAF
TRBJ2-3	TRBV7-2	.	ASSLGLPSSTDTQY
TRBJ1-1	TRBV21-1	.	ASRNNRDRDGAEAF
TRBJ1-4	TRBV7-2	.	ASSLAGWGKYTNEKLF
TRBJ1-2	TRBV3-1	.	ASSRGDNYGYT
TRBJ2-5	TRBV29-1	.	SGGPLDQTQY
TRBJ2-1	TRBV12-3/TRBV12-4	.	ASSFGGLYNEQF
TRBJ2-3	TRBV20-1	TRBD2	SAEGLGPTDTQY
TRBJ1-2	TRBV11-2	TRBD1	ASSSREPGQLSYGYT
TRBJ2-7	TRBV29-1	TRBD2	SGLSGGTYEQY
TRBJ2-1	TRBV20-1	.	SARATPSGISYNEQF